Reported below is one T cell receptor beta chain. The sample belongs to a study of blood T cell repertoires in COVID-19. Study as a whole: The samples span acute and convalescent COVID-19 from the United States, Italy and Spain. T cells, B-cell-depleted T cells, or PBMCs supplied cDNA or gDNA.

Seattle patients were enrolled during active infection and followed longitudinally. Under the authors' procedure: Counts of nucleated cells, estimated from reference gene primer amplification, were obtained. The protocol was immunoSEQ multiplex PCR, while the TCRdb copy is restricted to in-frame clones and leaves out a portion. The D gene and trimming were derived from the DNA, and the V and J assignments and clone size from that table. The repertoire holds fewer than 350,000 clones, with around nine tenths as singletons. This TCR was sampled from a woman in her sixties or seventies with COVID-19, enrolled during active disease. The sample comprised peripheral blood.

For the CDR3, the DNA is TGTGCCAGCAGTTTAGGGCAGGGGGCTTGGACTGAAGCTTTCTTT. Translating gives CASSLGQGAWTEAFF. The chain has TRBV28 and TRBJ1-1; the match to TRBD1 covers 8 bases. The V and J ends lost 2 bases and 5 bases, in that order; junction bases with no gene match: 7. Germline V lookup: CDR1 MDHEN, CDR2 SYDVKM. The CDR3 length is 15 residues.